These 22 T cell receptor beta chains originate from one sample sequenced in a study of blood T cell repertoires in COVID-19. Clones were read by immunoSEQ multiplex PCR, and TCRdb kept only the in-frame ones, dropping some. The table has some 290,000 clones, 85% to 90% seen once. Input material: PBMCs or T cells enriched from blood (not recorded which). These TCRs come from a woman aged 30 to 39 who had recovered from COVID-19.

CDR3 loop: CSASSAGELFF. DNA for the CDR3: TGCAGTGCTAGTTCCGCCGGGGAGCTGTTTTTT. This chain links TRBV20-1 with TRBJ2-2; D gene ambiguous. V lost 3 bases, J lost 6 bases, and 5 bases lay in between. The V gene's germline CDR1 is DFQATT and CDR2 SNEGSKA (reference sequence). The CDR3 is made up of 11 amino acids.

This rearrangement joins TRBV5-1 to TRBJ2-7; 12 bases fit TRBD2. The CDR3 covers 18 residues. J gave up 3 bases and V 4 bases, and 14 bases lay outside the gene matches. Germline CDR1 and CDR2: SGHRS and YFSETQ. CDR3 amino acids: CASSPGGSGLAGNYEQYF. As DNA, the CDR3 is TGCGCCAGCAGCCCTGGGGGTTCCGGACTAGCGGGGAACTACGAGCAGTACTTC.

The chain is built from TRBV29-1 and TRBJ2-7, with 14 bases lining up with TRBD2. J lost 6 bases, V lost 5 bases, and 12 bases had no gene match. CDR3 size: 16 residues. In germline, CDR1 is SQVTM, CDR2 ANQGSEA. CDR3 protein: CSVRPHKTSGRAEQYF. CDR3 coding DNA: TGCAGCGTTCGTCCCCACAAGACTAGCGGGAGGGCCGAGCAGTACTTC.

There are a few counts of this clone. V gene TRBV28 combines with J gene TRBJ2-1; possible D gene TRBD2, 5 bases. Germline CDR1 and CDR2: MDHEN and SYDVKM. Between the trimmed V and J ends, which lost 5 bases and 6 bases, there was a span of 14 bases. The CDR3 has 14 residues. Here the CDR3 DNA reads TGTGCCAGCAGTGAAACCGGACTCCCCAATGAGCAGTTCTTC. Encoded protein: CASSETGLPNEQFF.

This chain connects TRBV7-9 to TRBJ1-1; perhaps TRBD1 as D (6 bases). This CDR3 is built from 17 residues. V lost 4 bases, J lost 3 bases, and 21 bases lay in between. CDR1 is SEHNR, CDR2 FQNEAQ, per germline (reference sequence). The CDR3 reads CASSSTDLGALDTEAFF. CDR3 DNA sequence: TGTGCCAGCAGCTCGACCGACCTGGGGGCGTTGGACACTGAAGCTTTCTTT.

The genes are TRBV5-4 and TRBJ2-1, with 9 nucleotides matching TRBD1. V shed 4 bases, J shed 6 bases, and the junction held 8 bases outside the gene matches. The length of the CDR3 is 15 residues. From germline, CDR1 is SGHNT and CDR2 YYREEE (reference sequence). CDR3 loop: CASSPRDRVSNEQFF. As DNA, the CDR3 is TGTGCCAGCAGCCCACGGGACAGGGTGAGCAATGAGCAGTTCTTC.

The V gene is TRBV3-1 (or the pseudogene TRBV3-2), the J gene TRBJ1-1, with D unresolved. Trimming left V 3 bases short and J 1 base short, with 12 bases between. This CDR3 region has 15 residues. The germline gives CDR1 LGHDT, CDR2 YNNKEL (reference sequence). In DNA form, the CDR3 reads TGTGCCAGCAGCCAGAACGGCAGGTCGAACACTGAAGCTTTCTTT. Residues: CASSQNGRSNTEAFF.

V gene TRBV2 combines with J gene TRBJ1-5, with TRBD1 matching over 8 bases. The length of the CDR3 is 16 residues. CDR1 and CDR2 from the germline V gene are SNHLY and FYNNEI. After removal of 6 bases from V and 3 bases from J, the junction contained 10 bases not matched to a gene. CDR3 coding DNA: TGTGCCAGCAGGCCCTCCAGGGGGCGAAACAATCAGCCCCAGCATTTT. It translates to CASRPSRGRNNQPQHF.

The rearrangement links TRBV27 to TRBJ2-1; a possible D gene is TRBD1 (6 bases). There are 14 residues in the CDR3. Trimming shortened V by 5 bases and J by 0 bases, and 8 bases separated the two germline ends. CDR1 is MNHEY, CDR2 SMNVEV, per germline (reference sequence). For the CDR3, the DNA is TGTGCCAGCAGTCTAGGGGGCTCCTACAATGAGCAGTTCTTC. This translates into CASSLGGSYNEQFF.

This chain joins TRBV19 and TRBJ1-2; 8 bases line up with TRBD1. The V gene's germline CDR1 is LNHDA and CDR2 SQIVND (reference sequence). V lost 5 bases to trimming and J lost 5 bases; unmatched junction nucleotides: 7. The CDR3 has 14 amino acids. CDR3 nucleotide sequence: TGTGCCAGTAGTCCCATGACAGGGGAGTATGGCTACACCTTC. Translation gives CASSPMTGEYGYTF.

This clone was detected only once. The V call is TRBV19, the J call TRBJ2-7; 7 positions match TRBD2. After removal of 6 bases from V and 2 bases from J, the junction contained 7 bases not matched to a gene. CDR1 is LNHDA and CDR2 is SQIVND in the germline V gene (reference sequence). The CDR3 loop spans 14 amino acids. CDR3 in amino acids: CASSVGLDTYEQYF. DNA of the CDR3: TGTGCCAGTAGCGTAGGACTAGACACCTACGAGCAGTACTTC.

The gene calls are TRBV19 and TRBJ2-5; D is ambiguous. The CDR3 extends over 15 amino acids. Germline CDR1 reads LNHDA; CDR2 reads SQIVND (reference sequence). With 4 bases removed from V and 5 bases from J, the gap between germline ends came to 17 bases. The CDR3 nucleotides read TGTGCCAGTAGTACGTCGCTAGGTTATCGGGAGACCCAGTACTTC. Its translation is CASSTSLGYRETQYF.

This sequence joins TRBV27 and TRBJ2-1, with D perhaps TRBD2 (5 bases). Trimming left V 3 bases short and J 13 bases short, with 16 bases between. Germline-derived CDR1 and CDR2 are MNHEY and SMNVEV (reference sequence). The CDR3 is 13 residues long. The DNA of the CDR3 is TGTGCCAGCAGTTTTGGATCTAGCACGGATCAGTTCTTC. The encoded protein is CASSFGSSTDQFF.

The chain combines TRBV9 with TRBJ2-5, with TRBD2 identical over 9 bases. The CDR3 covers 18 residues. With 3 bases clipped from V and 0 bases from J, the junction kept 12 bases outside the gene matches. Germline CDR1 reads SGDLS; CDR2 reads YYNGEE. This CDR3 reads CASSASFPGLADQETQYF. In nucleotides, the CDR3 is TGTGCCAGCAGCGCCTCCTTCCCGGGACTAGCCGACCAAGAGACCCAGTACTTC.

The rearrangement links TRBV20-1 to TRBJ2-7; 9 bases are a match to TRBD2. CDR3 size: 14 residues. The V segment lost 6 bases and the J segment 4 bases; nucleotides outside the gene matches: 10. Germline CDR1 and CDR2: DFQATT and SNEGSKA (reference sequence). For the CDR3, the DNA is TGCAGTGCCAGTATAGCGGGAGAGGGGTACGAGCAGTACTTC. This sequence encodes CSASIAGEGYEQYF.

The J gene is TRBJ1-2, the V gene TRBV27, with D maybe TRBD1 (5 bases). The germline V and J ends were trimmed by 8 bases and 0 bases, with 10 bases remaining between them. The CDR3 spans 13 residues. Germline V gene lookup returns CDR1 MNHEY and CDR2 SMNVEV (reference sequence). CDR3 protein: CASARGSNYGYTF. DNA for the CDR3: TGTGCCAGCGCCCGGGGGTCTAACTATGGCTACACCTTC.

The chain employs TRBV19 and TRBJ2-5; D uncertain. CDR1 LNHDA and CDR2 SQIVND come from the germline V gene (reference sequence). The germline V and J ends were trimmed by 0 bases and 10 bases, with 12 bases remaining between them. The CDR3 spans 13 residues. This CDR3 is CASSIDMEFDQYF. CDR3 coding DNA: TGTGCCAGTAGTATAGATATGGAGTTCGACCAGTACTTC.

The chain has TRBV7-8 and TRBJ2-7, with 7 bases identical to TRBD1. The CDR3 spans 16 residues. CDR1 is SGHVS, CDR2 FQNEAQ, per germline. With V trimmed by 1 base and J by 7 bases, 13 bases remained unmatched. The CDR3 bases are TGTGCCAGCAGCTTAGAATCGTATCCCGGGACAGCGGAGCAGTACTTC. This codes for CASSLESYPGTAEQYF.

The gene calls are TRBV4-1 and TRBJ2-3; D not certain. Germline CDR1 reads MGHRA; CDR2 reads YSYEKL. The CDR3 sequence is 13 residues long. V was clipped by 0 bases and J by 6 bases, with 7 bases between them. The CDR3 bases are TGCGCCAGCAGCCAAGAGGCCATGGATACGCAGTATTTT. Protein sequence: CASSQEAMDTQYF.

The CDR3: CASSYLRRGAWEQYF. The DNA of the CDR3 is TGTGCCAGCAGTTACTTACGTCGGGGGGCTTGGGAGCAGTACTTC. The chain has TRBV6-2 or TRBV6-3 and TRBJ2-7; D is perhaps TRBD2 (7 bases). V dropped 1 base and J dropped 7 bases, with 17 bases sitting between them. CDR3 length: 15 amino acids. Germline loops: CDR1 MNHEY, CDR2 SVGEGT.

This clone was seen once. The rearrangement links TRBV20-1 to TRBJ1-1; 7 bases line up with TRBD1. The CDR3 contains 11 residues. The germline CDR1 and CDR2 sequences are DFQATT and SNEGSKA (reference sequence). This CDR3 is CGRDSNTEAFF. The DNA for the CDR3 is TGCGGAAGGGACAGCAACACTGAAGCTTTCTTT.

The table lists this clone with a count of one. This sequence joins TRBV29-1 and TRBJ2-7, with 8 positions matching TRBD2. Germline V gene sequence: CDR1 SQVTM, CDR2 ANQGSEA. This CDR3 is 14 amino acids long. V lost 3 bases to trimming and J lost 0 bases; unmatched junction nucleotides: 4. The DNA of the CDR3 is TGCAGCGTTGACGGGGGGGCTAGCTCCTACGAGCAGTACTTC. It encodes CSVDGGASSYEQYF.